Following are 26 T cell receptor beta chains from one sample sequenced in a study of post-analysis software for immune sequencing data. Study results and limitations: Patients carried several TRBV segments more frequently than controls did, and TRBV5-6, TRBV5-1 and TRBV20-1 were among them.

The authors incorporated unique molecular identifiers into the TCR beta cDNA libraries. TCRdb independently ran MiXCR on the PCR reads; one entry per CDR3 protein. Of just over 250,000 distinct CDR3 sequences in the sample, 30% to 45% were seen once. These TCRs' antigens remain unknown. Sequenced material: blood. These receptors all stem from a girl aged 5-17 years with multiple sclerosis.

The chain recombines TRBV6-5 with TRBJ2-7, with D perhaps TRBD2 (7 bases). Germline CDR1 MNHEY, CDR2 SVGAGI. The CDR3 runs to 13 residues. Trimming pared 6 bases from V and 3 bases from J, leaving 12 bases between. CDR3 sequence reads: CASRQGGDYEQYF. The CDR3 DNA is TGTGCCAGCAGACAGGGAGGGGACTACGAGCAGTACTTC.

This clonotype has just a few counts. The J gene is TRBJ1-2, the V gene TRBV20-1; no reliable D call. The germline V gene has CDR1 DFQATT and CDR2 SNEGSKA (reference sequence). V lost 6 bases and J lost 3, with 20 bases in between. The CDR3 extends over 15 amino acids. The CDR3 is CSAQPFPPEDYGYTF. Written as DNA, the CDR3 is TGCAGTGCCCAACCTTTTCCACCTGAGGACTATGGCTACACCTTC.

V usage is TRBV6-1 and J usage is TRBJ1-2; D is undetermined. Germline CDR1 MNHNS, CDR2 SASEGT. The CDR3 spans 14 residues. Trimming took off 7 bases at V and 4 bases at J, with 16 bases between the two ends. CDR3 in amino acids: CASKTTESFYGYTF. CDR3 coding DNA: TGTGCCAGCAAGACCACGGAGTCGTTCTATGGCTACACCTTC.

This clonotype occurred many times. CDR3 region: CASQGLDTDTQYF. DNA for the CDR3: TGTGCCAGCCAGGGTCTAGACACAGATACGCAGTATTTT. The chain has TRBV28 and TRBJ2-3, with a tentative D call TRBD1 (5 bases). V lost 8 bases to trimming and J lost 2 bases, with 11 bases between them. The CDR3 spans 13 residues. Germline V lookup: CDR1 MDHEN, CDR2 SYDVKM.

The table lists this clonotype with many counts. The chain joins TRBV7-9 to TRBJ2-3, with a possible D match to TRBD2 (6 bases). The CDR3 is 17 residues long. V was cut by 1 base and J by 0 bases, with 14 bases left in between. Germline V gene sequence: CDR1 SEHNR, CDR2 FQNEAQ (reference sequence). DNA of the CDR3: TGTGCCAGCAGCTTAGATATCGCGGGGACTAGCACAGATACGCAGTATTTT. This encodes CASSLDIAGTSTDTQYF.

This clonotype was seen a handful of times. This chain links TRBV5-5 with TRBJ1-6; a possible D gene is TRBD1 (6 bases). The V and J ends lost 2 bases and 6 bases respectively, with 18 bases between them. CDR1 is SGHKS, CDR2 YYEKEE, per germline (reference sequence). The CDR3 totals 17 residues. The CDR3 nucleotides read TGTGCCAGCAGCTTAACGGGAACAGGGCACATTAATTCACCCCTCCACTTT. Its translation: CASSLTGTGHINSPLHF.

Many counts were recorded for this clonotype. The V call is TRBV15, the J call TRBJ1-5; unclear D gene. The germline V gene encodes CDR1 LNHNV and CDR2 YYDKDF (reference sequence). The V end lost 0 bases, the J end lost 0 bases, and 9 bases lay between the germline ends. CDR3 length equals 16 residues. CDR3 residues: CATSRDPGVSNQPQHF. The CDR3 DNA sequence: TGTGCCACCAGCAGAGATCCTGGAGTTAGCAATCAGCCCCAGCATTTT.

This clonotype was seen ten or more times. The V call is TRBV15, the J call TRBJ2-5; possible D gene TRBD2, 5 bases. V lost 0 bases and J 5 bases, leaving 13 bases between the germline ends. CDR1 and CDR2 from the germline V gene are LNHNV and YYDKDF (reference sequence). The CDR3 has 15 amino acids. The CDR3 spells CATSRESGDRETQYF. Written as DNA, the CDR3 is TGTGCCACCAGCAGAGAGTCCGGGGATAGGGAGACCCAGTACTTC.

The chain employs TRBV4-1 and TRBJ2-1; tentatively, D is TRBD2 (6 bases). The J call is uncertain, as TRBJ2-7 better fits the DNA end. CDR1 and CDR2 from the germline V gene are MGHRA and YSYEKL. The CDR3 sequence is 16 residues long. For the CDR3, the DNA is TGCGCCAGCAGCCAAGTTGGCGGGACCCCGTACAATGAGCAGTACTTC. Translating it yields CASSQVGGTPYNEQYF.

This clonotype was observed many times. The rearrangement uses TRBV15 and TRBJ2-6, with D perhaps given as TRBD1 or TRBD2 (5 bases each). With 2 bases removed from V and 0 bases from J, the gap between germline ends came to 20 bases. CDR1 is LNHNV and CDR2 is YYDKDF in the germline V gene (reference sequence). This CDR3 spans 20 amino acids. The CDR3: CATSRSLGDAVSSGANVLTF. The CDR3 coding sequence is TGTGCCACCAGCAGATCTCTTGGGGACGCTGTCAGCTCTGGGGCCAACGTCCTGACTTTC.

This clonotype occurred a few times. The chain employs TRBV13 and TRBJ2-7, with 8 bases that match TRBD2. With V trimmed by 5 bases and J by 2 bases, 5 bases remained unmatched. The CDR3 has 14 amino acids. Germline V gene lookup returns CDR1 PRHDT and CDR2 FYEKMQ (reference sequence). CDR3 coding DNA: TGTGCCAGCAGCGGGCGGGGACTAGCCTACGAGCAGTACTTC. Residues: CASSGRGLAYEQYF.

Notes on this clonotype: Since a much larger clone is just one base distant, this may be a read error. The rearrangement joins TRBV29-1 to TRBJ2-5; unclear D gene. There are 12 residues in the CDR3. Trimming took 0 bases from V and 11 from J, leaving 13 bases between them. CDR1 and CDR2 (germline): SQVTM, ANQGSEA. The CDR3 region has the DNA TGCAGCGTTGAAGAGGCAACTAATGAGCAGTACTTC. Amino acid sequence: CSVEEATNEQYF.

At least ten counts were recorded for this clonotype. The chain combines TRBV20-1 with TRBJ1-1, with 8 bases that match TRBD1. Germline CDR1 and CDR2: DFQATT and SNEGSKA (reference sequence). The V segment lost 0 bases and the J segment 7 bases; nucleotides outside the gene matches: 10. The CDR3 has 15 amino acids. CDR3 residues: CSARDAETGADEAFF. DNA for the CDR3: TGCAGTGCTAGAGATGCGGAGACAGGGGCTGATGAAGCTTTCTTT.

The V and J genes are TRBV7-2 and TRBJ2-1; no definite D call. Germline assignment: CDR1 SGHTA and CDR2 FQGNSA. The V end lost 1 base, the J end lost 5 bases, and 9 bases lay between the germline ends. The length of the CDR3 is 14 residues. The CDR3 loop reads CASSLDISNNEQFF. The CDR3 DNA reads TGTGCCAGCAGCTTAGACATCTCAAACAATGAGCAGTTCTTC.

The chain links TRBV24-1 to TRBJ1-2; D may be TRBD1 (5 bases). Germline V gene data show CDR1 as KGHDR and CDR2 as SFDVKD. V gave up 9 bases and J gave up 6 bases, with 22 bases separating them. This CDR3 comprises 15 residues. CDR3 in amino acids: CATPGRWSVYDGYTF. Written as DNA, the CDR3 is TGTGCCACCCCGGGACGATGGTCCGTCTACGATGGCTACACCTTC.

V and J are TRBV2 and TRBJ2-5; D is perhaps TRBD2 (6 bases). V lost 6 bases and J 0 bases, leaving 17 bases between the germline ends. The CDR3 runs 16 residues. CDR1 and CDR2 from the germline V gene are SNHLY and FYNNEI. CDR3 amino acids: CASSSLRGKYQETQYF. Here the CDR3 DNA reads TGTGCCAGCAGCTCCCTCCGGGGGAAGTACCAAGAGACCCAGTACTTC.

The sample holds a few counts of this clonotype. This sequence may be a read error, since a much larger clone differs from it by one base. The CDR3 nucleotides are TGCGCCAGCAACTCAAGCCTGGGGTCGGGGATGAACATTCAGTACTTC. Protein sequence: CASNSSLGSGMNIQYF. The chain employs TRBV5-1 and TRBJ2-4; D is perhaps TRBD2 (5 bases). CDR1 and CDR2 from the germline V gene are SGHRS and YFSETQ. The CDR3 loop spans 16 amino acids. V was shortened by 6 bases and J by 7 bases, with 23 bases between the two germline ends.

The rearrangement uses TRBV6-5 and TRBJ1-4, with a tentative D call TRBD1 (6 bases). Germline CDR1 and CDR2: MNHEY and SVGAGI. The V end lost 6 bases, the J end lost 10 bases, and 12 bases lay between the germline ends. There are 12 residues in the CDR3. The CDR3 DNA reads TGTGCCAGCAGCCACGACAGGTTAAAACTGTTTTTT. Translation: CASSHDRLKLFF.

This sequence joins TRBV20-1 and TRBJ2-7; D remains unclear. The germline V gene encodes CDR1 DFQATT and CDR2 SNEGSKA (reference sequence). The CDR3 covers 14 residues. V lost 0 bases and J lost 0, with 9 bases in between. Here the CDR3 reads CSARDPRSSYEQYF. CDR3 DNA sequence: TGCAGTGCTAGAGATCCCAGGAGCTCCTACGAGCAGTACTTC.

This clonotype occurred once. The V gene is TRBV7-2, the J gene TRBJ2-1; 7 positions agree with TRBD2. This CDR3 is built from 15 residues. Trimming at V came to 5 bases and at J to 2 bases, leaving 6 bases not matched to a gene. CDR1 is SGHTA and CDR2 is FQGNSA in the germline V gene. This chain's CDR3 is CASSVSGVPYNEQFF. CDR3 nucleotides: TGTGCCAGCAGCGTCAGCGGGGTTCCCTACAATGAGCAGTTCTTC. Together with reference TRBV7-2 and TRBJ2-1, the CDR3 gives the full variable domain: GAGVSQSPSNKVTEKGKDVELRCDPISGHTALYWYRQSLGQGLEFLIYFQGNSAPDKSGLPSDRFSAERTGGSVSTLTIQRTQQEDSAVYLCASSVSGVPYNEQFFGPGTRLTVL.

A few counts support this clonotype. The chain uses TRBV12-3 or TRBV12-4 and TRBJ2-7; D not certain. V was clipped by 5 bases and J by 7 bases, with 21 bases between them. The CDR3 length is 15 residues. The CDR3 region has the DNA TGTGCCAGCAGTCCCGCTGGAGACCCTGCGTCGGAGCAGTACTTC. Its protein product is CASSPAGDPASEQYF.

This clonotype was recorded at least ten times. This CDR3 reads CASSPSGDSYNEQFF. The CDR3 nucleotides read TGTGCCAGCAGCCCGAGCGGGGACTCCTACAATGAGCAGTTCTTC. This chain links TRBV3-1 with TRBJ2-1; 7 bases line up with TRBD2. Looked up from germline, CDR1 is LGHDT and CDR2 is YNNKEL (reference sequence). The CDR3 runs to 15 residues. V shed 4 bases and J 0 bases; nucleotides not matched to a gene: 3.

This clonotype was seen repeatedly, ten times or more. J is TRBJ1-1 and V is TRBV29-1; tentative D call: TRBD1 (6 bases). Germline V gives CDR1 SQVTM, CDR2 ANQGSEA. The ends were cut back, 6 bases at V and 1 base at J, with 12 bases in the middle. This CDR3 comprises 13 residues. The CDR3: CSVGARENTEAFF. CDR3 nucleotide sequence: TGCAGCGTGGGGGCAAGAGAGAACACTGAAGCTTTCTTT.

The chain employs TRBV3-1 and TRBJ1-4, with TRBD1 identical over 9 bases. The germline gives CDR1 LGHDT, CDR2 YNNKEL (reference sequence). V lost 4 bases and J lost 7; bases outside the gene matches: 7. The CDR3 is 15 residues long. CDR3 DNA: TGTGCCAGCAGCCTAACAGGGGGCGACGGTGAAAAACTGTTTTTT. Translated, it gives CASSLTGGDGEKLFF.

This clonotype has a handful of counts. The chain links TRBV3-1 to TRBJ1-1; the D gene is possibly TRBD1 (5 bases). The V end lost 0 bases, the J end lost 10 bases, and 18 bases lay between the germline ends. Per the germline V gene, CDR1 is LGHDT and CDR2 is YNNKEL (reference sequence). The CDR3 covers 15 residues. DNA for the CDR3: TGTGCCAGCAGCCAAGAAGAGGGGTCCGGGAAAGGAGCTTTCTTT. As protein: CASSQEEGSGKGAFF.

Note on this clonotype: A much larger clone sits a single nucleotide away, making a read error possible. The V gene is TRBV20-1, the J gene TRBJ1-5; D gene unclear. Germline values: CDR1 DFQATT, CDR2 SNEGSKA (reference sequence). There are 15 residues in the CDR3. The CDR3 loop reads CGARAADISNQPQHF. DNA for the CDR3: TGCGGTGCTAGGGCGGCAGACATTAGCAATCAGCCCCAGCATTTT.